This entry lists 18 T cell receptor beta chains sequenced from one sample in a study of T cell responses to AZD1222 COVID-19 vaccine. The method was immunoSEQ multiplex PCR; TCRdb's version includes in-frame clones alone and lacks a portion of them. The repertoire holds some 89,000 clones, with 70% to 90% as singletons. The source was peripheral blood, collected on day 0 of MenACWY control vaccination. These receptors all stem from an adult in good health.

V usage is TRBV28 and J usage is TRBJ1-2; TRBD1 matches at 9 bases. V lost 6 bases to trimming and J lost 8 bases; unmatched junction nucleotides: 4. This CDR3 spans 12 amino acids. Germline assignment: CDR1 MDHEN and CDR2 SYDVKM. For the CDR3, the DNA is TGTGCCAGCAGCTGGGGGACAGGGGGCTACACCTTC. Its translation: CASSWGTGGYTF.

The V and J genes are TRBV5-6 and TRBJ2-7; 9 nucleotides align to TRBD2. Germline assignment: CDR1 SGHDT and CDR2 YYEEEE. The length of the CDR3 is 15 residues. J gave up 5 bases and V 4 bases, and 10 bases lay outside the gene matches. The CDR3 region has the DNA TGTGCCAGCAGCCACTTAGCGGGAGCGACGGACGAGCAGTACTTC. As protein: CASSHLAGATDEQYF.

The CDR3 region is CASSAHRQSTGELFF. CDR3 DNA: TGTGCCAGCAGTGCCCACCGACAGTCCACCGGGGAGCTGTTTTTT. The gene calls are TRBV2 and TRBJ2-2, with D possibly being TRBD1 (5 bases). This CDR3 is 15 amino acids long. CDR1 is SNHLY and CDR2 is FYNNEI in the germline V gene. Trimming removed 4 bases from V and 4 bases from J, with 13 bases in between.

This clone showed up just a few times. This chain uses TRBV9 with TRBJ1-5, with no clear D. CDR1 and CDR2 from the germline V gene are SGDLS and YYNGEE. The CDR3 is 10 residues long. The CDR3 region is CAVSNQPQHF. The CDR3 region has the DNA TGTGCGGTAAGCAATCAGCCCCAGCATTTT.

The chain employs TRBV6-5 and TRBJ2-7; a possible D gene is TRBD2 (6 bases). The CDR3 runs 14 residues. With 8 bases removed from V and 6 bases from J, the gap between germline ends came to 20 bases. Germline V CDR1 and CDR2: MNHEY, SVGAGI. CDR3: CASAPPGVRSEQYF. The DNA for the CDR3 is TGTGCCAGCGCCCCCCCGGGAGTTCGGTCCGAGCAGTACTTC.

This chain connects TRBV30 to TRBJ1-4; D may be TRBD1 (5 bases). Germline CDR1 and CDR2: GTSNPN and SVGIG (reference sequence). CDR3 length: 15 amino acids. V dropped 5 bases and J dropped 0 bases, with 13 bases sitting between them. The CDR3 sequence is CAWAGKLATNEKLFF. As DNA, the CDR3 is TGTGCCTGGGCAGGGAAACTTGCAACTAATGAAAAACTGTTTTTT.

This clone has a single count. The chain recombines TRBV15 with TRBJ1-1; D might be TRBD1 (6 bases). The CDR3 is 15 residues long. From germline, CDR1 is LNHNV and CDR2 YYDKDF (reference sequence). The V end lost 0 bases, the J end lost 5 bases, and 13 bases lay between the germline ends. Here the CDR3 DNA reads TGTGCCACCAGCAGAGACGGGACAAAGGGAACTGAAGCTTTCTTT. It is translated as CATSRDGTKGTEAFF.

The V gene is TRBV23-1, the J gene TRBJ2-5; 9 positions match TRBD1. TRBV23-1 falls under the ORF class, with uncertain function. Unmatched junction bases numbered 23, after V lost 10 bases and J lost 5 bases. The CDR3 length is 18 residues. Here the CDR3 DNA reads TGCGCCACCCTACGTCCCATCCCTTCCGGGACAGGGAACGAGACCCAGTACTTC. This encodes CATLRPIPSGTGNETQYF.

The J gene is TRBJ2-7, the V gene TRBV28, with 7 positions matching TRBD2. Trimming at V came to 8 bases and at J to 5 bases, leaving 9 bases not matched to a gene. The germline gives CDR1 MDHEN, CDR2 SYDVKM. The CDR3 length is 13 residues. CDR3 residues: CASWEGTVDEQYF. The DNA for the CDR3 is TGTGCCAGCTGGGAGGGGACGGTCGACGAGCAGTACTTC. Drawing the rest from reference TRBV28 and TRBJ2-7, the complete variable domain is DVKVTQSSRYLVKRTGEKVFLECVQDMDHENMFWYRQDPGLGLRLIYFSYDVKMKEKGDIPEGYSVSREKKERFSLILESASTNQTSMYLCASWEGTVDEQYFGPGTRLTVT.

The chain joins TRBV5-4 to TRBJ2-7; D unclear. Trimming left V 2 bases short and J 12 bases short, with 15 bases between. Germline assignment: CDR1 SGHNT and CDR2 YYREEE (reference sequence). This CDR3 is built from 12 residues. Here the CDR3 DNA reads TGTGCCAGCAGCTTTTCCGGACGCCCTTGGTACTTC. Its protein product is CASSFSGRPWYF. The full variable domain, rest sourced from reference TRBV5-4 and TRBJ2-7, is ETGVTQSPTHLIKTRGQQVTLRCSSQSGHNTVSWYQQALGQGPQFIFQYYREEENGRGNFPPRFSGLQFPNYSSELNVNALELDDSALYLCASSFSGRPWYFGPGTRLTVT.

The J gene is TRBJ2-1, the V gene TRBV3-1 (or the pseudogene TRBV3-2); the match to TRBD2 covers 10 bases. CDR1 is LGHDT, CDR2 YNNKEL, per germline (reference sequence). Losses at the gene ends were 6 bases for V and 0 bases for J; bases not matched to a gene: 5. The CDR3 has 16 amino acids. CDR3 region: CASRTSGLSSYNEQFF. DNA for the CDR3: TGTGCCAGCAGGACTAGCGGGCTCAGCTCCTACAATGAGCAGTTCTTC.

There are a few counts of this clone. CDR3 DNA sequence: TGTGCCATCAGTGACCTAGGGGGGGGCAATTCACCCCTCCACTTT. It yields the protein CAISDLGGGNSPLHF. This chain uses TRBV10-3 with TRBJ1-6; tentatively, D is TRBD1 (6 bases). V gave up 3 bases and J gave up 7 bases, with 13 bases separating them. The CDR3 is 15 amino acids. Germline CDR1 and CDR2: ENHRY and SYGVKD.

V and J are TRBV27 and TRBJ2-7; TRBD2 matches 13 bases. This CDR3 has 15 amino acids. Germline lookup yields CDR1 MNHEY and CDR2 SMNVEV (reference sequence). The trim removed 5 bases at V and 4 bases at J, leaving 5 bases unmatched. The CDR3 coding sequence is TGTGCCAGCAGTCAAGGACTAGCGGGAGCGTACGAGCAGTACTTC. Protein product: CASSQGLAGAYEQYF.

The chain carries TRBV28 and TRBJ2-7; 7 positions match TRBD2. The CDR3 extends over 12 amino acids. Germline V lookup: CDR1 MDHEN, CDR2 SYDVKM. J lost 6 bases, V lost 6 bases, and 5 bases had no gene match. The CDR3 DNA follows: TGTGCCAGCAGCCGGACTAGTCCCGAGCAGTACTTC. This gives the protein CASSRTSPEQYF.

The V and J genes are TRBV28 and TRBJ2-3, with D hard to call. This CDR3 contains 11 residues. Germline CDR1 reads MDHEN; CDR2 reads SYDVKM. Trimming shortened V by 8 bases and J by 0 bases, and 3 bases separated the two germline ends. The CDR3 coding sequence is TGTGCCAGCGGAAGCACAGATACGCAGTATTTT. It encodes CASGSTDTQYF.

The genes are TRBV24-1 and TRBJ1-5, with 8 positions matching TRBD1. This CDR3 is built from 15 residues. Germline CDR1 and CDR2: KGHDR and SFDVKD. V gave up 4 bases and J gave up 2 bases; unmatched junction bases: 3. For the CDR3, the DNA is TGTGCCACCAGTGAGAGGGGACAGGGCAATCAGCCCCAGCATTTT. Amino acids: CATSERGQGNQPQHF.

Here the CDR3 DNA reads TGTGCCAGCAGCCAGCAGGGAATCGAAAAACTGTTTTTT. It codes for CASSQQGIEKLFF. The chain couples TRBV6-5 to TRBJ1-4; a possible D gene is TRBD1 (5 bases). The CDR3 consists of 13 residues. Germline loops: CDR1 MNHEY, CDR2 SVGAGI. The V end lost 6 bases, the J end lost 8 bases, and 13 bases lay between the germline ends.

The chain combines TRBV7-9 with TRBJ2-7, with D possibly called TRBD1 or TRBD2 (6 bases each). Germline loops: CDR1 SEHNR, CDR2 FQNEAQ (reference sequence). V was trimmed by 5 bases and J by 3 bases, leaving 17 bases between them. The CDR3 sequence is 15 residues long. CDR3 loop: CASSPLLGGRYEQYF. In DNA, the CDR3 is TGTGCCAGCAGCCCGCTCTTGGGGGGCCGCTACGAGCAGTACTTC.